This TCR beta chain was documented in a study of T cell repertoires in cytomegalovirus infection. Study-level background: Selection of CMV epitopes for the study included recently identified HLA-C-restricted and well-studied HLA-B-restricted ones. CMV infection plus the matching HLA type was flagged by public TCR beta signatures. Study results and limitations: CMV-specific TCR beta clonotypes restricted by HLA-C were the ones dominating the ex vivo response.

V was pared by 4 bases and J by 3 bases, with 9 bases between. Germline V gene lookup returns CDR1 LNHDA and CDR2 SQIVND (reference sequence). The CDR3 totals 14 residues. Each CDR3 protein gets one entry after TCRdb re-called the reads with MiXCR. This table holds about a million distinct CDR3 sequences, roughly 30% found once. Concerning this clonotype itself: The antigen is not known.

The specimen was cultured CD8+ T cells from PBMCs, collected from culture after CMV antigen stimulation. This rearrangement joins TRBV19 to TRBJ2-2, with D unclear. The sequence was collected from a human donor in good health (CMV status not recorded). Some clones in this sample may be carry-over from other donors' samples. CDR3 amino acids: CASSTSAHTGELFF. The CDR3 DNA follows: TGTGCCAGTAGTACCTCCGCCCACACCGGGGAGCTGTTTTTT. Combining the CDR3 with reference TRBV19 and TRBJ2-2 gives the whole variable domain DGGITQSPKYLFRKEGQNVTLSCEQNLNHDAMYWYRQDPGQGLRLIYYSQIVNDFQKGDIAEGYSVSREKKESFPLTVTSAQKNPTAFYLCASSTSAHTGELFFGEGSRLTVL.